The source of this T cell receptor (beta chain) is a study of T cell responses to AZD1222 COVID-19 vaccine. Study-wide findings and caveats: In a largely white British group with more females than males, clonal diversity was possibly underestimated. The reported proportion of spike-specific TCRs targeting unmutated variant regions was nearly half.

On this clone itself: The target antigen is unknown.

Using immunoSEQ multiplex PCR, the repertoire was profiled, and TCRdb retains in-frame clones only, with some absent. The sample includes 150,000 to 200,000 clones, less than 95% of them seen just once. Germline CDR1 is SGHDT and CDR2 is YYEEEE. The germline V and J ends were trimmed by 4 bases and 0 bases, with 14 bases remaining between them. There are 16 residues in the CDR3. The receptor was derived from an adult in good health. J is TRBJ1-3 and V is TRBV5-6; D may be TRBD1 (5 bases). Here the sequenced sample was peripheral blood, taken on day 0 of AZD1222 vaccination. The CDR3 DNA reads TGTGCCAGCAGCATACCGACAGCCTTCTCTGGAAACACCATATATTTT. Translation gives CASSIPTAFSGNTIYF.